This T cell receptor (beta chain) was sequenced for a study of T-cell memory formation after mild COVID-19. Across the study: Largely donor-specific TCR clusters were found. Points from the study as a whole: Clones that contracted from day 15 to 85 had balanced CD4/CD8; later expanders were CD4+ biased.

There are 12 residues in the CDR3. V lost 8 bases and J lost 5, with 13 bases in between. Each CDR3 protein gets one entry after TCRdb re-called the 5' RACE reads with MiXCR. The sample records roughly 280,000 distinct CDR3 sequences, 15% to 20% being singletons. A note on this clonotype: Its antigen is as yet unknown.

The TCR sequence derives from a young man who had mild COVID-19 (a few samples of this study predate the infection). Cell type and time point are not known. The chain recombines TRBV23-1 with TRBJ2-7, with a possible D match to TRBD1 (5 bases). TRBV23-1 is an open reading frame, and its role is uncertain. What was sequenced was PBMCs or a T cell subset sorted from them (not recorded which). CDR3: CASGQGGDEQYV. CDR3 sequence (DNA): TGCGCCAGCGGGCAGGGCGGAGACGAGCAGTACGTC.